The clone carrying this T cell receptor beta chain was observed a handful of times. The antigen remains undetermined. A universal primer site arose from template switching, and cDNA bore unique molecular identifiers. One entry per CDR3 protein, called by TCRdb with MiXCR from the 5' RACE reads. This sample carries over 200,000 distinct CDR3 sequences, roughly 10% of them seen once, and the ten largest clones take approximately 9.1%. All donors were healthy, and all were Caucasian. The V gene's germline CDR1 is SGHAT and CDR2 FQNNGV. The V and J ends lost 4 bases and 0 bases respectively, with 15 bases between them. The CDR3 is 16 residues long. This sample stems from a study of identical twins. Whole-study results and caveats: Interpretation of the results relied on cross-sectional statistical analysis and not on following the same donors. Less excess twin sharing appeared in beta out-of-frame sequences.

This TCR derives from a man aged 45-65 years in good health. The source material was memory T cells sorted from blood. The chain uses TRBV11-2 and TRBJ2-5; D is undetermined. The CDR3 nucleotides are TGTGCCAGCAGCTCCCTCCTCCCGACGTACCAAGAGACCCAGTACTTC. It is translated as CASSSLLPTYQETQYF.